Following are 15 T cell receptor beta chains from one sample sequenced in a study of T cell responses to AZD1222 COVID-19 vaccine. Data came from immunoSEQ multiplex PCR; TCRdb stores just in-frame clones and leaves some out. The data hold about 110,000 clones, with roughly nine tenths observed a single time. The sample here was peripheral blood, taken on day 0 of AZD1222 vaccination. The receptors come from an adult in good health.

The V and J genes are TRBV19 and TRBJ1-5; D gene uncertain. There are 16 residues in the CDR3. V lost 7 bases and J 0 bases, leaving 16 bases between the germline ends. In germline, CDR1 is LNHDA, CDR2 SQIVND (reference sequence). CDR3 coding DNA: TGTGCCAGTACCCAATTCGGGGTCGATAGCAATCAGCCCCAGCATTTT. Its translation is CASTQFGVDSNQPQHF. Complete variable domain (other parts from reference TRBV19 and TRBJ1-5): DGGITQSPKYLFRKEGQNVTLSCEQNLNHDAMYWYRQDPGQGLRLIYYSQIVNDFQKGDIAEGYSVSREKKESFPLTVTSAQKNPTAFYLCASTQFGVDSNQPQHFGDGTRLSIL.

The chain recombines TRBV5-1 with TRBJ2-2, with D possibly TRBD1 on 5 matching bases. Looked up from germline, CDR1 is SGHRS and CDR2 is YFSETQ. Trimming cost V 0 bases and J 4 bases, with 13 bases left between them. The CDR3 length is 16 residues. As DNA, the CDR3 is TGCGCCAGCAGCTTGGTAGGGGCCCCAGCCACCGGGGAGCTGTTTTTT. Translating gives CASSLVGAPATGELFF.

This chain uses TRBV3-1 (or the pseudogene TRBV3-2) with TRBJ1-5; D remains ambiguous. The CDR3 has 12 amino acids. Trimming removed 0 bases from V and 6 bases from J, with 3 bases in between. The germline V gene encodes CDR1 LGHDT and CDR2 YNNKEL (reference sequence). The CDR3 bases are TGTGCCAGCAGCCAAGATACTCAGCCCCAGCATTTT. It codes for CASSQDTQPQHF.

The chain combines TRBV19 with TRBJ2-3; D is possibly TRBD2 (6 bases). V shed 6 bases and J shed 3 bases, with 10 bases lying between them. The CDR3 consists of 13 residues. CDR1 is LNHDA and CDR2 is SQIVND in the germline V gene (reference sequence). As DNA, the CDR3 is TGTGCCAGTAGGACCGGGGGAACAGATACGCAGTATTTT. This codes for CASRTGGTDTQYF.

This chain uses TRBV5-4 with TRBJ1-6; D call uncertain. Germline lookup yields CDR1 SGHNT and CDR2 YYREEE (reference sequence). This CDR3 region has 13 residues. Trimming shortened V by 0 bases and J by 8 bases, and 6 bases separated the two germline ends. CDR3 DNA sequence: TGTGCCAGCAGCTTGGGCCCTTATTCACCCCTCCACTTT. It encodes CASSLGPYSPLHF.

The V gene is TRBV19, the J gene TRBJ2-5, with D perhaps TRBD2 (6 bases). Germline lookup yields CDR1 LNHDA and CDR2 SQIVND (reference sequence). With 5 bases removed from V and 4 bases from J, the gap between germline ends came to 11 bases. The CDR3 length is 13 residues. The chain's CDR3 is CASSPGGPETQYF. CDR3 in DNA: TGTGCCAGTAGTCCCGGGGGACCAGAGACCCAGTACTTC.

In nucleotides, the CDR3 is TGTGCCAGCAGACACAACCCGGGGGGGCAGCCCGGGGAGCTGTTTTTT. Its protein is CASRHNPGGQPGELFF. This sequence joins TRBV5-4 and TRBJ2-2; TRBD2 matches 8 bases. The CDR3 consists of 16 residues. V gave up 5 bases and J gave up 6 bases; unmatched junction bases: 12. Per germline, CDR1 SGHNT and CDR2 YYREEE (reference sequence).

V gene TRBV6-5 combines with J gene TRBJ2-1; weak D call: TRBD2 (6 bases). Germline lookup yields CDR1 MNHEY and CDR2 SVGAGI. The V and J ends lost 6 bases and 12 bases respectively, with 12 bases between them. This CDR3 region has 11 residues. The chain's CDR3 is CASRTRDVQFF. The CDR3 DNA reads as TGTGCCAGCAGGACGCGGGACGTGCAGTTCTTC.

Written as DNA, the CDR3 is TGTGCCAGCAGCAACGGACATAATGGCTACACCTTC. Translating it yields CASSNGHNGYTF. The chain combines TRBV12-3 or TRBV12-4 with TRBJ1-2; maybe TRBD1 (5 bases). The ends were cut back, 6 bases at V and 6 bases at J, with 11 bases in the middle. The CDR3 spans 12 residues.

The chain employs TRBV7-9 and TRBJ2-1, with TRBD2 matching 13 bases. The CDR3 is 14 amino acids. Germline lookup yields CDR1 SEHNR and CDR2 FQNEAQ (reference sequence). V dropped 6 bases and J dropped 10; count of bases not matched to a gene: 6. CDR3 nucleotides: TGTGCCAGCAGAAGGACTAGCGGGGGTAGGGAGCAGTTCTTC. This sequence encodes CASRRTSGGREQFF.

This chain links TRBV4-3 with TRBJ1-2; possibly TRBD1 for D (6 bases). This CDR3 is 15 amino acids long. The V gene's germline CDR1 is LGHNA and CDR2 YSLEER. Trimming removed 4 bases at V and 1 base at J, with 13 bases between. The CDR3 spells CASSLDSGSNYGYTF. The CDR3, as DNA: TGCGCCAGCAGCCTGGACAGCGGGAGTAACTATGGCTACACCTTC.

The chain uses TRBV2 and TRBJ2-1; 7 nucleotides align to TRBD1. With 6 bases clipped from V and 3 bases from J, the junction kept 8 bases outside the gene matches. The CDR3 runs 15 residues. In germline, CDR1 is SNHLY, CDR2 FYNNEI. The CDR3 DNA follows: TGTGCCAGCAGGATGCTAGACAGGGACTACAATGAGCAGTTCTTC. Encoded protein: CASRMLDRDYNEQFF.

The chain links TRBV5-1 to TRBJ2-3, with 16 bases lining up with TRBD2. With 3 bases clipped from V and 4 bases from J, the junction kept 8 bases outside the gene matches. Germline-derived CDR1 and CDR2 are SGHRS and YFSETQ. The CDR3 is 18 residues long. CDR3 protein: CASSSGLAGGTLSDTQYF. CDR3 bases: TGCGCCAGCAGCTCGGGACTAGCGGGAGGGACGCTATCAGATACGCAGTATTTT.

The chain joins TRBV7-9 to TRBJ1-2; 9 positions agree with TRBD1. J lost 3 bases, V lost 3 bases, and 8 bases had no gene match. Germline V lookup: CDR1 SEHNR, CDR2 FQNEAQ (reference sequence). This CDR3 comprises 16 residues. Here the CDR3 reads CASSFLQGARDYGYTF. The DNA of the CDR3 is TGTGCCAGCAGCTTCCTACAGGGGGCGAGAGACTATGGCTACACCTTC.

The CDR3 DNA reads as TGTGCCAGCAGCAACGGACTGGGAACAACTAATGAAAAACTGTTTTTT. It encodes CASSNGLGTTNEKLFF. The chain joins TRBV11-1 to TRBJ1-4; D gene ambiguous. The CDR3 is 16 amino acids. V was cut by 5 bases and J by 0 bases, with 13 bases left in between. The germline CDR1 and CDR2 sequences are SGHAT and FQDESV (reference sequence).